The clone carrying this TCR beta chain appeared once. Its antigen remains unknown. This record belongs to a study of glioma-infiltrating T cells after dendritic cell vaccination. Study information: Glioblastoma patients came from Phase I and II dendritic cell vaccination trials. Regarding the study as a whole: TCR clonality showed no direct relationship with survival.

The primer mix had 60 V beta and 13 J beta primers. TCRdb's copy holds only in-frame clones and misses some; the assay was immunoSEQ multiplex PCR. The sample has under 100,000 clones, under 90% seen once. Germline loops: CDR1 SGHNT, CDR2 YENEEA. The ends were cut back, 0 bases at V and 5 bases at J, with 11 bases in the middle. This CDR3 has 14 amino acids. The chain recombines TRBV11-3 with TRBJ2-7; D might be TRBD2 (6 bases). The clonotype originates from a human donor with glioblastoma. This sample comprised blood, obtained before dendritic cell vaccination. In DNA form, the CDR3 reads TGTGCCAGCAGCTTAGACCCCGGGAGCCACGAGCAGTACTTC. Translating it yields CASSLDPGSHEQYF.